This is a list of T cell receptor beta chains from one sample in a study of immune cell composition in non-small cell lung cancer. Data came from immunoSEQ multiplex PCR; TCRdb stores just in-frame clones and leaves some out. This table has 14,000 to 15,000 clones, 55% to 70% appearing once. The sample was lung tumor tissue. The source of these receptors is a human donor with non-small cell lung cancer. CDR3s include the opening cysteine and the closing phenylalanine or tryptophan. A D gene is named only where the DNA matches it firmly. Clone sizes are given selectively: once, few, many, or a class where the clone is expanded.

D gene | J gene | clone size | V gene | CDR3 protein | CDR3 DNA
TRBD2 | TRBJ2-1 | . | TRBV15 | CATSRDGTREASYNEQFF | TGTGCCACCAGCAGAGATGGGACTAGAGAAGCCTCCTACAATGAGCAGTTCTTC
. | TRBJ1-4 | . | TRBV7-9 | CASSPGANEKLFF | TGTGCCAGCAGCCCCGGGGCTAATGAAAAACTGTTTTTT
. | TRBJ2-1 | . | TRBV7-7 | CASSLGEAPYNEQFF | TGTGCTAGCAGCTTAGGGGAGGCCCCCTACAATGAGCAGTTCTTC
TRBD1 | TRBJ1-1 | . | TRBV7-3 | CASSAGTANTEAFF | TGTGCCAGCAGCGCCGGGACAGCGAACACTGAAGCTTTCTTT
. | TRBJ2-3 | . | TRBV7-9 | CASSLAETDTQYF | TGTGCCAGCAGCTTAGCGGAGACAGATACGCAGTATTTT
. | TRBJ2-2 | few | TRBV6-1 | CASRGTNTGELFF | TGTGCCAGCCGGGGGACGAACACCGGGGAGCTGTTTTTT
. | TRBJ1-2 | few | TRBV7-9 | CASRRRSEYGYTF | TGTGCCAGCAGGAGGAGGTCAGAGTATGGCTACACCTTC
TRBD2 | TRBJ2-3 | . | TRBV5-1 | CASSLLTSGGATDTQYF | TGCGCCAGCAGCTTGTTGACTAGCGGGGGGGCAACAGATACGCAGTATTTT
. | TRBJ1-1 | few | TRBV20-1 | CSAIRVPEAFF | TGCAGTGCTATCAGGGTCCCTGAAGCTTTCTTT
. | TRBJ2-3 | . | TRBV7-9 | CASSSDSWGTDTQYF | TGTGCCAGCAGCTCCGACAGTTGGGGTACAGATACGCAGTATTTT
TRBD1 | TRBJ1-6 | . | TRBV25-1 | CASSEYIQGGTPLHF | TGTGCCAGCAGTGAATATATACAGGGGGGGACGCCCCTCCACTTT
TRBD1 | TRBJ1-5 | . | TRBV6-5 | CASSYSRGPQPQHF | TGTGCCAGCAGTTACTCGAGGGGGCCCCAGCCCCAGCATTTT